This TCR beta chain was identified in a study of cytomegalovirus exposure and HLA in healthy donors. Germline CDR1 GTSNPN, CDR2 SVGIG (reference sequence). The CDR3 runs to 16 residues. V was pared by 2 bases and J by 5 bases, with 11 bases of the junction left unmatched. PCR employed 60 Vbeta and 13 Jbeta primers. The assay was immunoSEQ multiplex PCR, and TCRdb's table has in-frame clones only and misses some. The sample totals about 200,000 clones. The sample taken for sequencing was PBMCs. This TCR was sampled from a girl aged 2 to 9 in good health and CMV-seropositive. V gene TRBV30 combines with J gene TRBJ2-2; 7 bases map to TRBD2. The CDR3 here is CAWSKLLGLWTGELFF. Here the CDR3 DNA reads TGTGCCTGGAGTAAACTACTGGGACTATGGACCGGGGAGCTGTTTTTT.